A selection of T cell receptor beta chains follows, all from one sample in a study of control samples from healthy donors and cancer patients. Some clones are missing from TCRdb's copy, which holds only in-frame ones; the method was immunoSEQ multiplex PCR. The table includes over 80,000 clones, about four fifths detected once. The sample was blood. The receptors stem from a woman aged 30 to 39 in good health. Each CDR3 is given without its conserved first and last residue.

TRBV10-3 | AISEIQGNQPQH
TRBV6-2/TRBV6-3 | ASSYRSPGYEQY
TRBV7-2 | ASSAEGTGRSDEQF
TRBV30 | AWSLARNTGELF
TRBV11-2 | ASSLEASGDTQY
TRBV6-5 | ASLMDGTYNEQF
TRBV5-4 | ASSRTGPEAF
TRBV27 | ASRQDRVNTEAF
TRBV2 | ASRETSYEQY
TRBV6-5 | ASSYSRRTNTGELF
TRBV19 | ASSQEGGTGGRRQPQH
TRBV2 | ATARGGGPQGTQY
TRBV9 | ASSPSGRVDNEQF
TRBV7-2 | ASSLARGEQY
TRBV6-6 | ASSRPGQGGKGEQY
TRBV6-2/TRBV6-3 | ASSYLGGTYNEQF
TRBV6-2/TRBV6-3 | ASSYSEYQPQH
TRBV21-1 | ASTLGSGTSYNEQF
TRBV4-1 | ASSQARGATNTGELF
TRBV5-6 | ASSLAGTEKVTEAF
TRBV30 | AWSRGGYTEQF
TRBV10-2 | ASSAQSYGYT
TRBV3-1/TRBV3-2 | ASSQGSSNTEAF
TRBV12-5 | ASAISGGVRNEQF
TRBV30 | AWSRTGGPADTQY
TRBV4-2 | ASSQDLHREQY
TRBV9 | ASSAVLITGELF
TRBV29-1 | SVELAADTQY
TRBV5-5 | ASSTGTGTETQY
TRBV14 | ASSQDGRSGELF
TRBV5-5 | ASLTGGARTPNTEAF
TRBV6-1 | ASSERALTRTRGPLH
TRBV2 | ASSHSGGGDYEQY
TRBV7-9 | ASSLSVGFYGYT
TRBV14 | ASSQRTGTRNTEAF
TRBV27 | ASSSQANQPQH
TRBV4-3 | ASSQEPNTGELF
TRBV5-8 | ASSFRSASEAF
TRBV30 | AWSTGGFSGNTIY
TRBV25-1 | ASSDLEGGAQSTEAF
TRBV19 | ASSTGTGYGETEAF
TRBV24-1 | ATSDWDRQNTEAF
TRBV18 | ASSPRRDVGNTIY
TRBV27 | AKQSGSNSSYNSPLH
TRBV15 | ATSRDQSGANVLT
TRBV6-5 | ASSYRRGANTQY
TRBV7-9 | ASSLREKLF